Only a few counts were recorded for the clone carrying this T cell receptor (beta chain). Its matching antigen is unknown. Germline CDR1 KGHSH, CDR2 LQKENI. This CDR3 contains 14 residues. With 5 bases removed from V and 5 bases from J, the gap between germline ends came to 16 bases. The entry originates in a study of early T cells in non-severe SARS-CoV-2 infection. About the research overall: Investigators sequenced bulk RNA drawn from unsorted whole blood, and chains remained unpaired. Study-level results: Lookups in VDJdb leaned toward anti-spike CD8 responses and missed private and CD4 specificities.

Individual cDNA molecules were tagged with unique molecular identifiers. TCRdb recomputed calls from the 5' RACE reads with MiXCR, one row per CDR3 protein. The sample includes 100,000 to 120,000 distinct CDR3 sequences, around 12% of them seen just once. The source was whole blood, collected at baseline. The chain links TRBV18 to TRBJ2-7; D tentatively reads TRBD1 or TRBD2 (5 bases each). This receptor was taken from an adult who was a healthcare worker with PCR-confirmed SARS-CoV-2 infection or an uninfected control (not recorded which). The CDR3 loop is CASSNYGAQNEQYF. CDR3 nucleotides: TGTGCCAGCTCAAATTACGGGGCTCAAAACGAGCAGTACTTC.